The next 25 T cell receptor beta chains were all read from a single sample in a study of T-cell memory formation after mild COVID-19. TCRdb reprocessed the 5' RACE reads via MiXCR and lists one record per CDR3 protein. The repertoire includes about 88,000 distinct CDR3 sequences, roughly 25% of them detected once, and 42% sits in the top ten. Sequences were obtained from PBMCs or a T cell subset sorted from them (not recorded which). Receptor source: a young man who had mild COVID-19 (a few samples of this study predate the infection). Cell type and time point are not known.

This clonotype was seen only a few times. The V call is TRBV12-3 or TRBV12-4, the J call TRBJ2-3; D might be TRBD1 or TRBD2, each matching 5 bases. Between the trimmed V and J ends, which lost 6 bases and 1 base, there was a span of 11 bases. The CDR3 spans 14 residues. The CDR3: CASSPRDRTDTQYF. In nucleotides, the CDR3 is TGTGCCAGCAGCCCGAGGGACCGCACAGATACGCAGTATTTT.

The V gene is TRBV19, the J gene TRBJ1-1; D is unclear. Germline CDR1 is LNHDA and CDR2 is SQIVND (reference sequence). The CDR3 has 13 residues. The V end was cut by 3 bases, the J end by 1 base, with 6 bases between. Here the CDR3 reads CASSMVPNTEAFF. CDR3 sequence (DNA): TGTGCCAGTAGTATGGTTCCGAACACTGAAGCTTTCTTT.

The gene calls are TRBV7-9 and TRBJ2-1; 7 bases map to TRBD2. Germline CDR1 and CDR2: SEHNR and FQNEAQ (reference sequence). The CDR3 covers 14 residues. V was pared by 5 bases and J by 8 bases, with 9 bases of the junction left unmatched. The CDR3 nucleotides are TGTGCCAGCAGCGCCCCGGGGGGTCCAGATGAGCAGTTCTTC. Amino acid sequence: CASSAPGGPDEQFF.

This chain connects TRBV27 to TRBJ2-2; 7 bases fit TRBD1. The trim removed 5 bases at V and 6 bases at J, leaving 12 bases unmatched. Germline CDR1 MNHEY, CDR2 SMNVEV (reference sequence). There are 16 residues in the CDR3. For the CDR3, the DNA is TGTGCCAGCAGTGGAATACAGGGGTCGCGACCCGGGGAGCTGTTTTTT. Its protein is CASSGIQGSRPGELFF.

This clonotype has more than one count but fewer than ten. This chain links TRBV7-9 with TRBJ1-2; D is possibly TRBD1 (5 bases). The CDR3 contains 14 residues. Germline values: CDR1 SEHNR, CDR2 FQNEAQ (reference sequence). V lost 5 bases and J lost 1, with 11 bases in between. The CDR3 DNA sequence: TGTGCCAGCAGCCCGAGGACATTTAACTATGGCTACACCTTC. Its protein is CASSPRTFNYGYTF.

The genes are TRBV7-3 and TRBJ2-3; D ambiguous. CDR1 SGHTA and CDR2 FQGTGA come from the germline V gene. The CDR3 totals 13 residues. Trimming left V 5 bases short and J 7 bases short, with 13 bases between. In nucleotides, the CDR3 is TGTGCCAGCAGCAATGACTTCAGTCATACGCAGTATTTT. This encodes CASSNDFSHTQYF. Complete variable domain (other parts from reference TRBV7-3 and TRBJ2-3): GAGVSQTPSNKVTEKGKYVELRCDPISGHTALYWYRQSLGQGPEFLIYFQGTGAADDSGLPNDRFFAVRPEGSVSTLKIQRTERGDSAVYLCASSNDFSHTQYFGPGTRLTVL.

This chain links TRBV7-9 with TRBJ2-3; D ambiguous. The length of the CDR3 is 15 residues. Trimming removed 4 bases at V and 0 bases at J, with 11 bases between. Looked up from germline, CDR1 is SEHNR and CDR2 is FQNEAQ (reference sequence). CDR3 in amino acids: CASSSGVISTDTQYF. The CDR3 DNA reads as TGTGCCAGCAGCTCGGGTGTGATCAGCACAGATACGCAGTATTTT.

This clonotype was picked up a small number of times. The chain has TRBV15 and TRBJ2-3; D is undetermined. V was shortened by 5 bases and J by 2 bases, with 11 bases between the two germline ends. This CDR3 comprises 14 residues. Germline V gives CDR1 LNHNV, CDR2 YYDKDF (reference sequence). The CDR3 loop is CATSPKGPTDTQYF. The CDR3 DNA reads TGTGCCACCAGCCCAAAAGGGCCCACAGATACGCAGTATTTT. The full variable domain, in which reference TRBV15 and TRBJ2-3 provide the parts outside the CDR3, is DAMVIQNPRYQVTQFGKPVTLSCSQTLNHNVMYWYQQKSSQAPKLLFHYYDKDFNNEADTPDNFQSRRPNTSFCFLDIRSPGLGDTAMYLCATSPKGPTDTQYFGPGTRLTVL.

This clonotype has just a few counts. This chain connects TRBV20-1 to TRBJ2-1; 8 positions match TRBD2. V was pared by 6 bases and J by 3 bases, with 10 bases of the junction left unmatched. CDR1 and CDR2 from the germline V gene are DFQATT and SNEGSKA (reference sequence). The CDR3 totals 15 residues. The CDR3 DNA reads TGCAGTGCCGAAGCGGGGGCCCTCATCTACAATGAGCAGTTCTTC. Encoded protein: CSAEAGALIYNEQFF.

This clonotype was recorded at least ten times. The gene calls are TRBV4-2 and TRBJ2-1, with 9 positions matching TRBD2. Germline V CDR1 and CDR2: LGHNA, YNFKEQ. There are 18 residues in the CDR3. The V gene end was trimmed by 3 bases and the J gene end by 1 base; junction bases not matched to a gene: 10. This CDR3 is CASSQGAGTSRSYNEQFF. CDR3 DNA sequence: TGTGCCAGCAGCCAGGGGGCCGGGACTAGCCGATCCTACAATGAGCAGTTCTTC.

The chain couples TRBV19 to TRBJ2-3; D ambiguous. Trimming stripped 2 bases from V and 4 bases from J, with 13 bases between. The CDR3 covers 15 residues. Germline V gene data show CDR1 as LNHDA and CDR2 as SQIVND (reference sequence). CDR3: CASSISIARPDTQYF. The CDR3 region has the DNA TGTGCCAGTAGTATATCCATAGCCCGCCCAGATACGCAGTATTTT.

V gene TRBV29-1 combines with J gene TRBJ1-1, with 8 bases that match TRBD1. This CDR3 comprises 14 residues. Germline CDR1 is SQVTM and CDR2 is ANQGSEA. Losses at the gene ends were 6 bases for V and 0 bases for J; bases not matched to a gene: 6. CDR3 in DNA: TGCAGCGTCTGGACAGGGTGGATGAACACTGAAGCTTTCTTT. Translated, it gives CSVWTGWMNTEAFF.

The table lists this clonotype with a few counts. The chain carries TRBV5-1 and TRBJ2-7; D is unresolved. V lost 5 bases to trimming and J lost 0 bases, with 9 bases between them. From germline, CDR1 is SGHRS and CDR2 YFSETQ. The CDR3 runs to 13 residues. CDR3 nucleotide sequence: TGCGCCAGCAGAGGGCAGAGCTCCTACGAGCAGTACTTC. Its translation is CASRGQSSYEQYF.

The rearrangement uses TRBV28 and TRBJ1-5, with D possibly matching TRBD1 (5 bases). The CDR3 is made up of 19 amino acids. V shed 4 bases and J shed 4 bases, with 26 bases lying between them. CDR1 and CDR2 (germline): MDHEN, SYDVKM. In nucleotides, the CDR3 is TGTGCCAGCAGTTCTCCCCCAGGCAGGGCGGTTTTGGCGAATCAGCCCCAGCATTTT. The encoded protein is CASSSPPGRAVLANQPQHF. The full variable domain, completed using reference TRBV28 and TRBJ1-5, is DVKVTQSSRYLVKRTGEKVFLECVQDMDHENMFWYRQDPGLGLRLIYFSYDVKMKEKGDIPEGYSVSREKKERFSLILESASTNQTSMYLCASSSPPGRAVLANQPQHFGDGTRLSIL.

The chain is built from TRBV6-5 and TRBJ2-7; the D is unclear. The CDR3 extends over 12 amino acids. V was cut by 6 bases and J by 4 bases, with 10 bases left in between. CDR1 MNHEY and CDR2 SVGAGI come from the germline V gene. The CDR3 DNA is TGTGCCAGCAGCCCAACCGGATACGAGCAGTACTTC. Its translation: CASSPTGYEQYF.

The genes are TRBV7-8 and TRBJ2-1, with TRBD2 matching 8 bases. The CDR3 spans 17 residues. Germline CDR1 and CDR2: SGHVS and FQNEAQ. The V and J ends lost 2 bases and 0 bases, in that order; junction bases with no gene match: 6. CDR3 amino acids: CASSLKSGGSSYNEQFF. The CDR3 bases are TGTGCCAGCAGCTTAAAAAGCGGGGGAAGCTCCTACAATGAGCAGTTCTTC.

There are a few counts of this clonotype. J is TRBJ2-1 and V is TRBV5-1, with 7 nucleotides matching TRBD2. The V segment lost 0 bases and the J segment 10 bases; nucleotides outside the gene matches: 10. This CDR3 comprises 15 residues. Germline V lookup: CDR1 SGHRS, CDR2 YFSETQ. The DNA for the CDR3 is TGCGCCAGCAGCTTGGAACTAGTGTGGGGAGGGGAGCAGTTCTTC. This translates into CASSLELVWGGEQFF.

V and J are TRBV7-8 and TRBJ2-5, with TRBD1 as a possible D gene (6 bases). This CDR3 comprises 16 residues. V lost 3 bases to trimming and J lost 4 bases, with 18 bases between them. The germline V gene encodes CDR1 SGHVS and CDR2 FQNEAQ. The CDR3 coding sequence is TGTGCCAGCAGCTTGGTTCAGGGGCTCATTGGAGAGACCCAGTACTTC. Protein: CASSLVQGLIGETQYF. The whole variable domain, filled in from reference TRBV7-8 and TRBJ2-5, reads GAGVSQSPRYKVAKRGQDVALRCDPISGHVSLFWYQQALGQGPEFLTYFQNEAQLDKSGLPSDRFFAERPEGSVSTLKIQRTQQEDSAVYLCASSLVQGLIGETQYFGPGTRLLVL.

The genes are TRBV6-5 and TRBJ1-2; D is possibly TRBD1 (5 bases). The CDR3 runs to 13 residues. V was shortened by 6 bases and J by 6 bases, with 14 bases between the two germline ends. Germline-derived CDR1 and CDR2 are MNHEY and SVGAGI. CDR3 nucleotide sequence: TGTGCCAGCAGCGGCCAGGGTGGCGATGGCTACACCTTC. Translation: CASSGQGGDGYTF.

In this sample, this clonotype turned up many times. As DNA, the CDR3 is TGTGCCAGCAGTGTGGTAGCGGGGGAGGGAGATACGCAGTATTTT. This gives the protein CASSVVAGEGDTQYF. This chain uses TRBV6-5 with TRBJ2-3, with 9 bases aligning to TRBD2. The CDR3 has 15 residues. CDR1 and CDR2 from the germline V gene are MNHEY and SVGAGI. The V and J ends lost 5 bases and 5 bases, in that order; junction bases with no gene match: 8.

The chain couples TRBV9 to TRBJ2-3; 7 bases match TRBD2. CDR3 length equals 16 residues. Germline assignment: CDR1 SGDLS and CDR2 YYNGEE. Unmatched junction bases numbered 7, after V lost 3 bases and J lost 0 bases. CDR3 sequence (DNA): TGTGCCAGCAGCGAGGGGCTAGCGGACAGCACAGATACGCAGTATTTT. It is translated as CASSEGLADSTDTQYF.

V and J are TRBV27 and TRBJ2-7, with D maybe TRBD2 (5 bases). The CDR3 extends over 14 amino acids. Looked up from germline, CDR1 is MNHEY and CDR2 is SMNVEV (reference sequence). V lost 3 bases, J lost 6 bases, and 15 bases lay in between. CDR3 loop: CASSFRGPLSEQYF. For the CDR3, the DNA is TGTGCCAGCAGTTTCCGAGGGCCACTGTCCGAGCAGTACTTC.

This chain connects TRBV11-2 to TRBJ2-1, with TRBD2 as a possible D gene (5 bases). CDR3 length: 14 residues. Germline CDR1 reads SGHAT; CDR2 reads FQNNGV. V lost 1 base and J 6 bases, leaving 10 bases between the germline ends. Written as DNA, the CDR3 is TGTGCCAGCAGCTTAGTACTAGTTCGCAATGAGCAGTTCTTC. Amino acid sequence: CASSLVLVRNEQFF.

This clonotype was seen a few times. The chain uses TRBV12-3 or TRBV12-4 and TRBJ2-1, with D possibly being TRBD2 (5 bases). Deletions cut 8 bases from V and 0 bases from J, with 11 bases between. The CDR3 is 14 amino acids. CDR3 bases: TGTGCCAGCTTCCCGGAGGACTCCTACAATGAGCAGTTCTTC. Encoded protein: CASFPEDSYNEQFF.

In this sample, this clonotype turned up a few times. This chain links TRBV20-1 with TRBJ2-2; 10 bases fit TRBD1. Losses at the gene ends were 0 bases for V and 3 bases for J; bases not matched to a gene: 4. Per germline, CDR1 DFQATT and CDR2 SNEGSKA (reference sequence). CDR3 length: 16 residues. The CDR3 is CSARDGDRGDTGELFF. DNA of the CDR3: TGCAGTGCTAGAGATGGGGACAGGGGCGACACCGGGGAGCTGTTTTTT.